This T cell receptor beta chain was identified in a study of siplizumab effects on memory and regulatory T cells. Some clones are missing from TCRdb's copy, which holds only in-frame ones; the method was immunoSEQ multiplex PCR. The data hold roughly 110,000 clones, with 85% to 95% observed a single time. Study-level findings and limits: Treg-derived clones made up an average of about 73% of mappable alloreactive CD4+ clones with siplizumab and 25% to 30% in controls.

On this clone: Its antigen is as yet unknown.

Germline V gene lookup returns CDR1 SGHNT and CDR2 YYREEE (reference sequence). This CDR3 comprises 13 residues. V lost 4 bases, J lost 6 bases, and 10 bases lay in between. This chain uses TRBV5-4 with TRBJ2-2, with D maybe TRBD2 (6 bases). The TCR originated in a human donor in good health. The sample consisted of non-Treg CD4+ T cells sorted from blood. The CDR3 region is CASSGRDPGELFF. CDR3 DNA: TGTGCCAGCAGCGGGCGGGACCCCGGGGAGCTGTTTTTT.